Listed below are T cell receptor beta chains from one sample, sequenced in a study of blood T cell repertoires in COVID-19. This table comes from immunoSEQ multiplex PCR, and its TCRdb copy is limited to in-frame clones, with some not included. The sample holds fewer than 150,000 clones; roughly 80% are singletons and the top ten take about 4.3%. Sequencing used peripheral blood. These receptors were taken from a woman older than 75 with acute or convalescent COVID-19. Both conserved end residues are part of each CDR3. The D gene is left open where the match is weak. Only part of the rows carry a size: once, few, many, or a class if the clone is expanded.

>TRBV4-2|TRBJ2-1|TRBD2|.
CASSQDLGASGYNEQFF
TGTGCCAGCAGCCAAGACCTCGGGGCTAGCGGTTACAATGAGCAGTTCTTC
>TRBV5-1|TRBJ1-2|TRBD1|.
CASSTPGGTYGYTF
TGCGCCAGCAGCACACCAGGGGGTACATATGGCTACACCTTC
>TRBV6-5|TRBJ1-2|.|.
CASRTGVEGGYTF
TGTGCCAGCAGGACCGGGGTCGAGGGCGGCTACACCTTC
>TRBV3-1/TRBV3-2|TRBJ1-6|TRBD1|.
CASSPGTGGSPLHF
TGTGCCAGCAGCCCCGGGACAGGGGGTTCACCCCTCCACTTT
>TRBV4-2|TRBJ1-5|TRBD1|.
CASSQGTGRQPQHF
TGTGCCAGCAGCCAAGGGACAGGGAGACAGCCCCAGCATTTT
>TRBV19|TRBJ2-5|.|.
CASSTQETQYF
TGTGCCAGTAGTACGCAAGAGACCCAGTACTTC
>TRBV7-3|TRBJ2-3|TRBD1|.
CASSLGGTGADTQYF
TGTGCCAGCAGCTTAGGTGGGACAGGGGCAGATACGCAGTATTTT
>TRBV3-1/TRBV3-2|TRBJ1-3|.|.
CASSQRQSGNTIYF
TGTGCCAGCAGCCAAAGACAGAGCGGAAACACCATATATTTT
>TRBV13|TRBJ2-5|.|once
CASSSLETQYF
TGTGCCAGCAGCTCCCTGGAGACCCAGTACTTC
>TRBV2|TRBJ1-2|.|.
CASSGVTGYGYTF
TGTGCCAGCAGTGGGGTCACGGGGTATGGCTACACCTTC
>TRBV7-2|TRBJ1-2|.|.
CASSLMPGGTRSF
TGTGCCAGCAGCTTAATGCCCGGGGGGACAAGGTCCTTC
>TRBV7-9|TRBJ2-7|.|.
CASSSGYLYEQYF
TGTGCCAGCAGCTCGGGGTACCTCTACGAGCAGTACTTC
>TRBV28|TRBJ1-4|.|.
CASSLSGGREKLFF
TGTGCCAGCAGTTTATCGGGGGGAAGAGAAAAACTGTTTTTT
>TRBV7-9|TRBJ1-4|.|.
CASSPTEFSTNEKLFF
TGTGCCAGCAGCCCGACAGAGTTTTCAACTAATGAAAAACTGTTTTTT